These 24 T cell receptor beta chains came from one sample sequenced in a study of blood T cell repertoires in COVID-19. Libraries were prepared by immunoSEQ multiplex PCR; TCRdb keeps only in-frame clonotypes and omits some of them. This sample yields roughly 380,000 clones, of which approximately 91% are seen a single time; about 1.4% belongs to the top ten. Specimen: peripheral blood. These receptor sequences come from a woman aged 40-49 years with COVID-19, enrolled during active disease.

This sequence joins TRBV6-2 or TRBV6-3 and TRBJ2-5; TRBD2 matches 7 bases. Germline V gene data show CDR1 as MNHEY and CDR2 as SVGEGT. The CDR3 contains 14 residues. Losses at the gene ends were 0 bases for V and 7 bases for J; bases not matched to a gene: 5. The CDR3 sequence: CASSYSREGATQYF. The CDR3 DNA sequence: TGTGCCAGCAGTTACTCAAGGGAGGGAGCGACCCAGTACTTC.

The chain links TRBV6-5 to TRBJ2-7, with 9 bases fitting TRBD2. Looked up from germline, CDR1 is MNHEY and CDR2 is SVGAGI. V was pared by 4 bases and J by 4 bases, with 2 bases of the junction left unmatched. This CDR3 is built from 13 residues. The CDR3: CASSLAGVYEQYF. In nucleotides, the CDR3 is TGTGCCAGCAGTTTAGCGGGAGTTTACGAGCAGTACTTC.

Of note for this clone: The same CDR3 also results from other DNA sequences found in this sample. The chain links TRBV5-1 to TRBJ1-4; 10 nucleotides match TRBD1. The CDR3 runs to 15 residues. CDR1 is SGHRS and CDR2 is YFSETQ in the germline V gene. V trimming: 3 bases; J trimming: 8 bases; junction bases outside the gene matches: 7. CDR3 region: CASSSSGTGEEKLFF. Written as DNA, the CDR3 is TGCGCCAGCAGCTCATCCGGGACAGGGGAGGAAAAACTGTTTTTT.

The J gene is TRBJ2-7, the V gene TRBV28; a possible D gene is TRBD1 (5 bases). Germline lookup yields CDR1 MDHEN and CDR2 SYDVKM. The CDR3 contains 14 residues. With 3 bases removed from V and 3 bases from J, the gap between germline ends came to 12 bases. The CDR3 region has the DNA TGTGCCAGCAGTTTTCCGTCAGGGCGCTACGAGCAGTACTTC. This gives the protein CASSFPSGRYEQYF.

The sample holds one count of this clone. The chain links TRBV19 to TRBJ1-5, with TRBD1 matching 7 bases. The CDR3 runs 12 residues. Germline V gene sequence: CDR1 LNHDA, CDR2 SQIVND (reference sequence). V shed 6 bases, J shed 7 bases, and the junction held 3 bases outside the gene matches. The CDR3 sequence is CASSPGGQPQHF. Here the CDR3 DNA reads TGTGCCAGTAGCCCAGGGGGACAGCCCCAGCATTTT.

The CDR3 DNA reads as TGTGCCAGCAGCCAAATGGAATATCCGGGGGAGCAGTACTTC. The encoded protein is CASSQMEYPGEQYF. The V call is TRBV14, the J call TRBJ2-7; D is perhaps TRBD2 (5 bases). CDR3 length: 14 residues. The V and J ends lost 2 bases and 7 bases respectively, with 15 bases between them. Germline V lookup: CDR1 SGHDN, CDR2 FVKESK.

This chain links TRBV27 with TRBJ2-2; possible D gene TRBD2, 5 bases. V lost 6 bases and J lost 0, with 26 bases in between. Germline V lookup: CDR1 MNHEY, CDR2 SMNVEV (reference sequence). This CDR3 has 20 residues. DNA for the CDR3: TGTGCCAGCAGCCTAACCGGGGAGCCCCCCATATTATCGAACACCGGGGAGCTGTTTTTT. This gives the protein CASSLTGEPPILSNTGELFF.

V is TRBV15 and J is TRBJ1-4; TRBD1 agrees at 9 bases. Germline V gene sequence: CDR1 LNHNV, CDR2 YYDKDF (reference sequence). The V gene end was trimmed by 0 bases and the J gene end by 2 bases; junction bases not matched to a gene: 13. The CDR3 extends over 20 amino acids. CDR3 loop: CATSRDMSGGTGYTNEKLFF. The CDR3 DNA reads TGTGCCACCAGCAGAGATATGTCTGGGGGGACAGGGTATACTAATGAAAAACTGTTTTTT. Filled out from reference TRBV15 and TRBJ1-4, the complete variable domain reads DAMVIQNPRYQVTQFGKPVTLSCSQTLNHNVMYWYQQKSSQAPKLLFHYYDKDFNNEADTPDNFQSRRPNTSFCFLDIRSPGLGDTAMYLCATSRDMSGGTGYTNEKLFFGSGTQLSVL.

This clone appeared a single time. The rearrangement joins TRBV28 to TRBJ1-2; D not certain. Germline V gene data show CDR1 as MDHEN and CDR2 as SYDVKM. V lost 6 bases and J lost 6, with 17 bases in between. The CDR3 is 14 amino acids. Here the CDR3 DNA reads TGTGCCAGCAGCCCCTACAGCCGTGGTGATGGCTACACCTTC. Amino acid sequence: CASSPYSRGDGYTF.

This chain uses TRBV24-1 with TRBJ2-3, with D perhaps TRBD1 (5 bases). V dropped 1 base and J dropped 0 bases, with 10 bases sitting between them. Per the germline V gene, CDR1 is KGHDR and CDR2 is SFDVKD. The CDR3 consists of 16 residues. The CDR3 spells CATSDFRRQSTDTQYF. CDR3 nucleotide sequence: TGTGCCACCAGTGATTTCAGGCGACAGAGCACAGATACGCAGTATTTT.

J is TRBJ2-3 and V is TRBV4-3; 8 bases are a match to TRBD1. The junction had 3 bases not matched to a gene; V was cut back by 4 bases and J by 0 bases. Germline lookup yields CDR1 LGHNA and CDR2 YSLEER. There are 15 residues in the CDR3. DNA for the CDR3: TGCGCCAGCAGCCTTGGACAGGGTAGCACAGATACGCAGTATTTT. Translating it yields CASSLGQGSTDTQYF.

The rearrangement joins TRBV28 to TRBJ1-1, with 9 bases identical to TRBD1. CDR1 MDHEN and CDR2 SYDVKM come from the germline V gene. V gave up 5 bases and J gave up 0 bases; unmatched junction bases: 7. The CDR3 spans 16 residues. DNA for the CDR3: TGTGCCAGCAGTACAACAGGGGGCCCGATGAACACTGAAGCTTTCTTT. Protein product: CASSTTGGPMNTEAFF. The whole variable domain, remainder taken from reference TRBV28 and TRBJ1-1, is DVKVTQSSRYLVKRTGEKVFLECVQDMDHENMFWYRQDPGLGLRLIYFSYDVKMKEKGDIPEGYSVSREKKERFSLILESASTNQTSMYLCASSTTGGPMNTEAFFGQGTRLTVV.

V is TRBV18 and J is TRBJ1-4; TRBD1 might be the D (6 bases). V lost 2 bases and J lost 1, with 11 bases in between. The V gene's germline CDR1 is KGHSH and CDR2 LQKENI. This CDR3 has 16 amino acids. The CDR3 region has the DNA TGTGCCAGCTCACCAAACAGGGAAAGAACTAATGAAAAACTGTTTTTT. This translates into CASSPNRERTNEKLFF.

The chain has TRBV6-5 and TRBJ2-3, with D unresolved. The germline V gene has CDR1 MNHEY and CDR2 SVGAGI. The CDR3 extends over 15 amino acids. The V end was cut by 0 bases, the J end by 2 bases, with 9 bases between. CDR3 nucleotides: TGTGCCAGCAGTTACTCCTCTGAGAACACAGATACGCAGTATTTT. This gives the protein CASSYSSENTDTQYF.

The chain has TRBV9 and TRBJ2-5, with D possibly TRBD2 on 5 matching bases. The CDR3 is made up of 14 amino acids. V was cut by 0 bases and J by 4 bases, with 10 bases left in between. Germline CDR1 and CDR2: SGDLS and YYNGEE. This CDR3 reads CASSVVGVGETQYF. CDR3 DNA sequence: TGTGCCAGCAGCGTAGTCGGGGTTGGAGAGACCCAGTACTTC.

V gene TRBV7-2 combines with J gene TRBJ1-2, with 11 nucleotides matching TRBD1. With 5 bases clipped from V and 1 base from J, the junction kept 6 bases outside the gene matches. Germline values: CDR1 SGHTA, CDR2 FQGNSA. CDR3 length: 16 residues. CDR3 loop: CASSRGQGELNYGYTF. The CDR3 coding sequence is TGTGCCAGCAGCCGGGGACAGGGGGAACTTAACTATGGCTACACCTTC.

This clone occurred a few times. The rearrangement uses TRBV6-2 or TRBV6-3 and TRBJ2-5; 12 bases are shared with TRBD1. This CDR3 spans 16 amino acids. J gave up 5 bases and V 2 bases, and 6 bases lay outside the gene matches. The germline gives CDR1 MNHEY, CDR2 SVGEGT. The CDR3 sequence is CASSYGDRGRSETQYF. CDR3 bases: TGTGCCAGCAGTTACGGGGACAGGGGGCGCTCGGAGACCCAGTACTTC.

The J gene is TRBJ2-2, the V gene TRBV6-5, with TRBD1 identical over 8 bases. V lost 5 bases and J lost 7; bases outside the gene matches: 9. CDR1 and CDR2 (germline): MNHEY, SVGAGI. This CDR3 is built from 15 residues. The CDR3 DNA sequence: TGTGCCAGCAGTCCCAGGACAGGGATGGTCGGGGAGCTGTTTTTT. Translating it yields CASSPRTGMVGELFF.

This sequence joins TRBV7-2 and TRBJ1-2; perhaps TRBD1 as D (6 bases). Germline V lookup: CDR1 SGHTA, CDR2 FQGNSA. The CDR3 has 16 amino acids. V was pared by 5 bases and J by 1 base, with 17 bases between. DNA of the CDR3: TGTGCCAGCAGCCTCCCAGGGGTCAGGGGTAACTATGGCTACACCTTC. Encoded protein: CASSLPGVRGNYGYTF.

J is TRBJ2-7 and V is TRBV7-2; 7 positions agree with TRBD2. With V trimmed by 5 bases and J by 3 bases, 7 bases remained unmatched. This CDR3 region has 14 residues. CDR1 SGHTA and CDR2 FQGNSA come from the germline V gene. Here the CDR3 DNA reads TGTGCCAGCAGCCCCGGGACTAACCGCTACGAGCAGTACTTC. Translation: CASSPGTNRYEQYF.

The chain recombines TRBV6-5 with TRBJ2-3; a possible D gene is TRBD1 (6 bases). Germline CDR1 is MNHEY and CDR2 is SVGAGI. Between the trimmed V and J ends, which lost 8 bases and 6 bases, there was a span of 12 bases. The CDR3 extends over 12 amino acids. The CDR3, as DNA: TGTGCCAGCGGGGGAACAGGGGATACGCAGTATTTT. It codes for CASGGTGDTQYF.

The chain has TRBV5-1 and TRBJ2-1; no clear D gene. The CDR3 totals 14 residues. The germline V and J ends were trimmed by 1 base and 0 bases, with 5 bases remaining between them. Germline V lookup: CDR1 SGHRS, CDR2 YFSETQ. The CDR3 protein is CASSLTSSYNEQFF. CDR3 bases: TGCGCCAGCAGCTTGACGAGCTCCTACAATGAGCAGTTCTTC.

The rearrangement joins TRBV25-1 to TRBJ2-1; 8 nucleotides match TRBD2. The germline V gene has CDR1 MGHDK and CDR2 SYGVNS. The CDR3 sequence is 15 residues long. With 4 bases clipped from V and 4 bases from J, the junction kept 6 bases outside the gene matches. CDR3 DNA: TGTGCCAGCAGTGCTTACGGGGGGGCGTACAATGAGCAGTTCTTC. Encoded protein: CASSAYGGAYNEQFF.

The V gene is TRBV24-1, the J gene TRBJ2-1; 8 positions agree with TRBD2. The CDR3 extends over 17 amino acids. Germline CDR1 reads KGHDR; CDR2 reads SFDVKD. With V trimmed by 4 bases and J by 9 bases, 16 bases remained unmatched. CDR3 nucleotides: TGTGCCACCAGTGACCAGACTGGCGGGGGGTTGATCGGTGAGCAGTTCTTC. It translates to CATSDQTGGGLIGEQFF.